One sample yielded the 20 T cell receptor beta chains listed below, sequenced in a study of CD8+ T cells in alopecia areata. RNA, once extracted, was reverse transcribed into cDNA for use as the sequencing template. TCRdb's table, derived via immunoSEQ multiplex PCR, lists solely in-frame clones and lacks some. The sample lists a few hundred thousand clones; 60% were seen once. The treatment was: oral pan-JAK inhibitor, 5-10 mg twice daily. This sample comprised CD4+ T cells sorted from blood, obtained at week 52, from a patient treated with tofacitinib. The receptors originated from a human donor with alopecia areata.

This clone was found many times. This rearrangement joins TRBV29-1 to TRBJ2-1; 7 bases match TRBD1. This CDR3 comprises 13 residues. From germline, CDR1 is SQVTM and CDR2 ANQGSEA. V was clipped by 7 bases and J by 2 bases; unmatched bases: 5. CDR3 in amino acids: CSARGLTYNEQFF. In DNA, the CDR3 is TGCAGCGCAAGGGGGCTCACCTACAATGAGCAGTTCTTC.

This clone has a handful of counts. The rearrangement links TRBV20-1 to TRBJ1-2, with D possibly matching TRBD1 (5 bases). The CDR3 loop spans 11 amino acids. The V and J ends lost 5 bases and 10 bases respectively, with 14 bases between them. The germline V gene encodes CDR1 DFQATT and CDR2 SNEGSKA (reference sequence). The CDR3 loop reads CSASGGGLYTF. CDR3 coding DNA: TGCAGTGCTTCAGGTGGGGGTCTCTACACCTTC.

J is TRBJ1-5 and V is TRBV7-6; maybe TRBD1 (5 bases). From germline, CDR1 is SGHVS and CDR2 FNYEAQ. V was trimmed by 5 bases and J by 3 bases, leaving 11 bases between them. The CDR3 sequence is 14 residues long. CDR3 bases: TGTGCCAGCAGCGTATCCGGGGCCAATCAGCCCCAGCATTTT. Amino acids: CASSVSGANQPQHF.

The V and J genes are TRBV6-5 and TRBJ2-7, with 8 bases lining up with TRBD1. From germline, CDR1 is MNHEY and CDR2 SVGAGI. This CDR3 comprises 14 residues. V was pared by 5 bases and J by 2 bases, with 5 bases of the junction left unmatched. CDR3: CASSEDRGAYEQYF. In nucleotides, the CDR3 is TGTGCCAGCAGTGAAGACAGGGGCGCCTACGAGCAGTACTTC.

The CDR3 loop is CSVEDRGEAFF. CDR3 nucleotides: TGCAGCGTTGAGGACAGAGGGGAAGCTTTCTTT. V gene TRBV29-1 combines with J gene TRBJ1-1, with D possibly TRBD1 on 6 matching bases. V was clipped by 3 bases and J by 8 bases, with 10 bases between them. The CDR3 covers 11 residues. Germline V gene lookup returns CDR1 SQVTM and CDR2 ANQGSEA.

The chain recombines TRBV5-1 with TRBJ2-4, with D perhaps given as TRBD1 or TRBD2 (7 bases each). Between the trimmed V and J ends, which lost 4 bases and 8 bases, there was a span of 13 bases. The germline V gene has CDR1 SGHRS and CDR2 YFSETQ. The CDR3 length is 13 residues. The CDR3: CASSTTGRDIQYF. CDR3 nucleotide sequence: TGCGCCAGCAGCACGACAGGGAGGGACATTCAGTACTTC.

The CDR3 bases are TGTGCCAGCAGGACCGGGACAGTGAGCACAGATACGCAGTATTTT. It is translated as CASRTGTVSTDTQYF. The genes are TRBV2 and TRBJ2-3, with 7 bases fitting TRBD1. Germline CDR1 and CDR2: SNHLY and FYNNEI. Unmatched junction bases numbered 6, after V lost 6 bases and J lost 0 bases. CDR3 size: 15 residues.

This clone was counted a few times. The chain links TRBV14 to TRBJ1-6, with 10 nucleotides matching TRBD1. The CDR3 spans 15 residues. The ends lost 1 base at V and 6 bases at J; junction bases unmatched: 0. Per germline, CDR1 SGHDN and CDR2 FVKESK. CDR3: CASSQGQGANSPLHF. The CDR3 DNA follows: TGTGCCAGCAGCCAAGGACAGGGGGCTAATTCACCCCTCCACTTT.

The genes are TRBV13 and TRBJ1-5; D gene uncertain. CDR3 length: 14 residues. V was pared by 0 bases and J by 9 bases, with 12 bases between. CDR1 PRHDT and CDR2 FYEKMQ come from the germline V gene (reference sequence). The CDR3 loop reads CASSLGLVGGPQHF. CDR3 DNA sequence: TGTGCCAGCAGCTTAGGACTTGTCGGTGGGCCCCAGCATTTT.

The CDR3 reads CASSGRTGNTGELFF. CDR3 sequence (DNA): TGCGCCAGCAGCGGGCGGACAGGGAACACCGGGGAGCTGTTTTTT. The V gene is TRBV5-1, the J gene TRBJ2-2, with TRBD1 matching over 7 bases. Germline lookup yields CDR1 SGHRS and CDR2 YFSETQ. The CDR3 consists of 15 residues. J gave up 1 base and V 4 bases, and 4 bases lay outside the gene matches.

DNA for the CDR3: TGTGCCAGCAGTGGGGACCTATTCTACGAGCAGTACTTC. It is translated as CASSGDLFYEQYF. The chain combines TRBV2 with TRBJ2-7; either TRBD1 or TRBD2 may fit D (5 bases each). This CDR3 is 13 amino acids long. Per germline, CDR1 SNHLY and CDR2 FYNNEI. V was shortened by 4 bases and J by 3 bases, with 10 bases between the two germline ends. Full variable domain (remainder filled in from reference TRBV2 and TRBJ2-7): EPEVTQTPSHQVTQMGQEVILRCVPISNHLYFYWYRQILGQKVEFLVSFYNNEISEKSEIFDDQFSVERPDGSNFTLKIRSTKLEDSAMYFCASSGDLFYEQYFGPGTRLTVT.

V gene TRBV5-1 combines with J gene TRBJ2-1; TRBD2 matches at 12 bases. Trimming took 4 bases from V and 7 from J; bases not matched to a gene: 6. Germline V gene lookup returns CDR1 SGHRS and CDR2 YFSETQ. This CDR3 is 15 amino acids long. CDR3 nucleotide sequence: TGCGCCAGCAGCCCTGGACTAGCGGGGTGGAATGAGCAGTTCTTC. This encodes CASSPGLAGWNEQFF.

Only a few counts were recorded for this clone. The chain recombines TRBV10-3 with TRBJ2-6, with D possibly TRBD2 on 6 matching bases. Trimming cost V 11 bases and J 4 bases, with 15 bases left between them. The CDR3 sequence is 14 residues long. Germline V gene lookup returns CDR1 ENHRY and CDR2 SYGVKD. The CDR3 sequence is CAVYGGYGANVLTF. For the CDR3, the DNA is TGTGCCGTCTACGGGGGTTACGGGGCCAACGTCCTGACTTTC.

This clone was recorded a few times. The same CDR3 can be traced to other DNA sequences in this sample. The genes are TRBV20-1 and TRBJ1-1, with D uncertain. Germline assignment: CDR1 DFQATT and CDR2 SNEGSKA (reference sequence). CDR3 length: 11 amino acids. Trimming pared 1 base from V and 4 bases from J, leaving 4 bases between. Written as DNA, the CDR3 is TGCAGTGCTAGAGGGGGCACTGAAGCTTTCTTT. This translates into CSARGGTEAFF.

Here the CDR3 DNA reads TGTGCCACAAAGCGGGGGGGCAGGAATGAGCAGTTCTTC. Translation gives CATKRGGRNEQFF. The V call is TRBV6-5, the J call TRBJ2-1; 10 bases fit TRBD2. CDR3 length: 13 amino acids. J lost 7 bases, V lost 10 bases, and 7 bases had no gene match. CDR1 and CDR2 from the germline V gene are MNHEY and SVGAGI.

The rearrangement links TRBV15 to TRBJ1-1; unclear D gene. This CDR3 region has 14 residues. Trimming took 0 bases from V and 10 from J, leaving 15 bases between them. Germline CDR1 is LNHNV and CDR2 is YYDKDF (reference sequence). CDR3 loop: CATSRDRWTLGAFF. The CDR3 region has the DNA TGTGCCACCAGCAGAGATAGATGGACCCTAGGAGCTTTCTTT.

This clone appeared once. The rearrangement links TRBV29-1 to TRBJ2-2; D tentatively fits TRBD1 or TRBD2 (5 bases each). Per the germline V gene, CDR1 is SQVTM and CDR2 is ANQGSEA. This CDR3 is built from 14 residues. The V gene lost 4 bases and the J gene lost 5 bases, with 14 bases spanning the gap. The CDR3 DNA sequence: TGCAGCGTTGGTCCGGGGCCTGGGACCGGGGAGCTGTTTTTT. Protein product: CSVGPGPGTGELFF.

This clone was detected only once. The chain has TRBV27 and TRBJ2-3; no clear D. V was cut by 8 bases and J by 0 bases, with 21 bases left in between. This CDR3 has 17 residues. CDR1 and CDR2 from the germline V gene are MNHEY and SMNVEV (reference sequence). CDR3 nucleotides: TGTGCCAGCGAAATCTCAGAATGGGCACCTAGCACAGATACGCAGTATTTT. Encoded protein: CASEISEWAPSTDTQYF.

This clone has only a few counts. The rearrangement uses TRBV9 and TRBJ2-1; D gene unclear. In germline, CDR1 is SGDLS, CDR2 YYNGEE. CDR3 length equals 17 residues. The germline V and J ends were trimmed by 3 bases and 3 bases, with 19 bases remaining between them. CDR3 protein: CASSAGSNPGVYNEQFF. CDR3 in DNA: TGTGCCAGCAGCGCCGGGTCCAACCCTGGGGTCTACAATGAGCAGTTCTTC. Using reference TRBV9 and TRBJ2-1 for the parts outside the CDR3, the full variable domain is DSGVTQTPKHLITATGQRVTLRCSPRSGDLSVYWYQQSLDQGLQFLIQYYNGEERAKGNILERFSAQQFPDLHSELNLSSLELGDSALYFCASSAGSNPGVYNEQFFGPGTRLTVL.

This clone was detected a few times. The CDR3 protein is CASSHEPGLRPYNEQFF. In DNA form, the CDR3 reads TGTGCCAGCAGCCATGAGCCGGGACTTCGGCCCTACAATGAGCAGTTCTTC. This chain connects TRBV5-4 to TRBJ2-1; tentative D call: TRBD2 (6 bases). The germline V and J ends were trimmed by 4 bases and 2 bases, with 19 bases remaining between them. The germline V gene encodes CDR1 SGHNT and CDR2 YYREEE (reference sequence). The CDR3 is made up of 17 amino acids.